This T cell receptor beta chain was retrieved from a study of CD8 T cells in Susac syndrome. An input of about 0.5 to 1 ug of RNA was subjected to reverse transcription using random hexamers. Amplification of TCR beta CDR3 by immunoSEQ multiplex PCR spanned 54 Vbeta and 13 Jbeta. TCRdb re-called the immunoSEQ multiplex PCR reads with MiXCR, one entry per CDR3 protein. Altogether around 190,000 distinct CDR3 sequences are present, approximately 93% being singletons, with the ten largest covering 0.1%. Healthy donors served as the controls. They were matched for age and sex. About this clonotype: Antigen specificity is unknown.

General study results and limits: The authors acknowledged that their TCR sequencing and HLA analysis involved a relatively small number of individuals.

V dropped 1 base and J dropped 5 bases, with 21 bases sitting between them. The germline V gene has CDR1 SGHDT and CDR2 YYEEEE. This CDR3 is built from 17 residues. This receptor was obtained from a human donor in good health. The sequencing input was CD4+ T cells from PBMCs. The chain has TRBV5-6 and TRBJ2-5; D may be TRBD2 (7 bases). The chain's CDR3 is CASSLLFRGASVETQYF. The CDR3 DNA sequence: TGTGCCAGCAGCTTGCTCTTCCGGGGGGCCTCGGTCGAGACCCAGTACTTC. Together with reference TRBV5-6 and TRBJ2-5, the CDR3 gives the full variable domain: DAGVTQSPTHLIKTRGQQVTLRCSPKSGHDTVSWYQQALGQGPQFIFQYYEEEERQRGNFPDRFSGHQFPNYSSELNVNALLLGDSALYLCASSLLFRGASVETQYFGPGTRLLVL.